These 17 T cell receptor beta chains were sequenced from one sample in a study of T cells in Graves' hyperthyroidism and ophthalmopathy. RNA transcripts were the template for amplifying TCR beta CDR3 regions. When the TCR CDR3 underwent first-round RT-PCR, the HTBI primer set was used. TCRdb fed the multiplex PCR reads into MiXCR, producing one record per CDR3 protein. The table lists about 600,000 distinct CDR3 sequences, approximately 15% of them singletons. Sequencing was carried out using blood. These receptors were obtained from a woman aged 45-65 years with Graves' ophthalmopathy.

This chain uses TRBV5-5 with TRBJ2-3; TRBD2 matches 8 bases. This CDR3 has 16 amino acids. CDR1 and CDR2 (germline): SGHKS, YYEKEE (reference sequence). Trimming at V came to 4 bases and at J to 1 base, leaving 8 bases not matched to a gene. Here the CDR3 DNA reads TGTGCCAGCAGCCCAGTCGGGAGGGGCGGCACAGATACGCAGTATTTT. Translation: CASSPVGRGGTDTQYF.

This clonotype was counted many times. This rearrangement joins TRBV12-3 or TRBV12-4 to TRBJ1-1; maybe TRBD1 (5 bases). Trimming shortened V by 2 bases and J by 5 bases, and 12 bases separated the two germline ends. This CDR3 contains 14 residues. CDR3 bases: TGTGCCAGCAGTTTACGGCAGGGTTTGACTGAAGCTTTCTTT. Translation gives CASSLRQGLTEAFF.

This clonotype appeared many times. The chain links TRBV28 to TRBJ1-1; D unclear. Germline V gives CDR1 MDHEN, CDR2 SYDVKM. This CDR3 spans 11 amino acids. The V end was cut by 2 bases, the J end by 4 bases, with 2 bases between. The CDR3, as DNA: TGTGCCAGCAGTTTAATCACTGAAGCTTTCTTT. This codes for CASSLITEAFF.

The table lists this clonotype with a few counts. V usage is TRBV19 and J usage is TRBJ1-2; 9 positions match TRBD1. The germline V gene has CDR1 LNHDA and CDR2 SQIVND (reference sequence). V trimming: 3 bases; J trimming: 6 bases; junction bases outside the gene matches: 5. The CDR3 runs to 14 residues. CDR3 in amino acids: CASSIMWDRDGYTF. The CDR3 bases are TGTGCCAGTAGTATCATGTGGGACAGGGATGGCTACACCTTC.

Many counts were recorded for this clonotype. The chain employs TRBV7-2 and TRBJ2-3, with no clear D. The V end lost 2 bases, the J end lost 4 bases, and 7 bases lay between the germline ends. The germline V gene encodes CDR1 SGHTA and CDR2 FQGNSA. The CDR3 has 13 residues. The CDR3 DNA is TGTGCCAGCAGCTTAAAAGGGCCAGATACGCAGTATTTT. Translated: CASSLKGPDTQYF.

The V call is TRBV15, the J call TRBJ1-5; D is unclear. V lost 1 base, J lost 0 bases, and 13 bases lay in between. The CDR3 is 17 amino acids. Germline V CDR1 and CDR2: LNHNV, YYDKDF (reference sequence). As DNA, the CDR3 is TGTGCCACCAGCAGAGTGGCAGGACCGTTTAGCAATCAGCCCCAGCATTTT. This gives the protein CATSRVAGPFSNQPQHF.

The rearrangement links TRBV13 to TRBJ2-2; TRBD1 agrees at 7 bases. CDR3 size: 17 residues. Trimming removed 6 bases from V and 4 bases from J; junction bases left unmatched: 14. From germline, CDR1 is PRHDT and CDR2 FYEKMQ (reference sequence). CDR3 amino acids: CASSYLKTGMGTGELFF. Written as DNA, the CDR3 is TGTGCCAGCAGTTACTTAAAGACAGGGATGGGCACCGGGGAGCTGTTTTTT.

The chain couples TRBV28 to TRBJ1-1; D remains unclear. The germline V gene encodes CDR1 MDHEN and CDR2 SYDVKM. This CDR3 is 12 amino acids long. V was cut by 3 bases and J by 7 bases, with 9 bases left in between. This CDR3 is CASSFGAGEAFF. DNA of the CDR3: TGTGCCAGCAGTTTTGGTGCTGGTGAAGCTTTCTTT.

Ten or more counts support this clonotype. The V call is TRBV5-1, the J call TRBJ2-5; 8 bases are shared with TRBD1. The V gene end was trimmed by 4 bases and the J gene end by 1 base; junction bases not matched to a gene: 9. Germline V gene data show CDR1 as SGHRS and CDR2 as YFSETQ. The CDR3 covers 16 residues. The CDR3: CASSPRTGHIQETQYF. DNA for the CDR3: TGCGCCAGCAGCCCGAGGACAGGGCATATCCAAGAGACCCAGTACTTC.

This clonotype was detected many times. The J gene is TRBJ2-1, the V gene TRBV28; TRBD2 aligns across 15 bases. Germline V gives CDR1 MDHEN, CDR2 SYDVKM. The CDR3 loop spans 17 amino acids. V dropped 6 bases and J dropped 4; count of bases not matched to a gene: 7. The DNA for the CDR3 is TGTGCCAGCAGCGGGACTAGCGGGAGGCCCGCGTACAATGAGCAGTTCTTC. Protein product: CASSGTSGRPAYNEQFF.

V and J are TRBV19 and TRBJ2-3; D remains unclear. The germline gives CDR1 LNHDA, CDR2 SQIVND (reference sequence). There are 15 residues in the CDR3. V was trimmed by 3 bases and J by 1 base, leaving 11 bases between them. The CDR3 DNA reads TGTGCCAGTAGTATGTCTAGATTGGGCACAGATACGCAGTATTTT. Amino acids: CASSMSRLGTDTQYF.

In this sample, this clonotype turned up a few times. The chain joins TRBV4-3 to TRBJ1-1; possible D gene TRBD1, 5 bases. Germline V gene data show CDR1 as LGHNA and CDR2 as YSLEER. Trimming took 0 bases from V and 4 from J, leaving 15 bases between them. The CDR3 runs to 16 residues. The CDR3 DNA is TGCGCCAGCAGCCAAGATTTGGACCAGAGGGGCACTGAAGCTTTCTTT. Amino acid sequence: CASSQDLDQRGTEAFF.

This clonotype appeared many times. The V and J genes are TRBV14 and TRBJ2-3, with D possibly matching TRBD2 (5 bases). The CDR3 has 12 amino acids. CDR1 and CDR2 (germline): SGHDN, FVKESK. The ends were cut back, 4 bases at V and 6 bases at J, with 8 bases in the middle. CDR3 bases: TGTGCCAGCAGCCGTAGCGCCGATACGCAGTATTTT. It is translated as CASSRSADTQYF.

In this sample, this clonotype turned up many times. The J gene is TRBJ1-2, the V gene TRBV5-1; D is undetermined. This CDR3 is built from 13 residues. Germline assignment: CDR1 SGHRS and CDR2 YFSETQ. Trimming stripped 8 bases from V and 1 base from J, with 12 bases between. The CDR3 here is CASTREGNYGYTF. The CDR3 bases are TGCGCCAGTACCCGTGAGGGTAACTATGGCTACACCTTC.

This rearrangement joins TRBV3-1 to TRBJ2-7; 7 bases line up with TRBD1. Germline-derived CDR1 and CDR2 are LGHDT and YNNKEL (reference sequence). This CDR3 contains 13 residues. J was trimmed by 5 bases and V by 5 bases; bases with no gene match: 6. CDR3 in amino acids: CASSEQGKNEQYF. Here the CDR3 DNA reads TGTGCCAGCAGCGAACAGGGGAAGAACGAGCAGTACTTC.

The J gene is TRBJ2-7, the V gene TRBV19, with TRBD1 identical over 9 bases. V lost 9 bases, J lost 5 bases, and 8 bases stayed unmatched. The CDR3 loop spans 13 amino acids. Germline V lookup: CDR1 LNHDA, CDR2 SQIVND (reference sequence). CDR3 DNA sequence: TGTGCCAGCGCCGGGACAGGGAAGGACGAGCAGTACTTC. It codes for CASAGTGKDEQYF.

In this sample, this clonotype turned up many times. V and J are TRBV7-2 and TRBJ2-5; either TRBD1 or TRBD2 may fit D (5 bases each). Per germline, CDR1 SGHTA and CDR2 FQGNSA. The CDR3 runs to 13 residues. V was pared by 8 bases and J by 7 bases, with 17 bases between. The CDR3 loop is CASGEGPIATQYF. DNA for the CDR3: TGTGCCAGCGGAGAGGGACCGATAGCGACCCAGTACTTC.